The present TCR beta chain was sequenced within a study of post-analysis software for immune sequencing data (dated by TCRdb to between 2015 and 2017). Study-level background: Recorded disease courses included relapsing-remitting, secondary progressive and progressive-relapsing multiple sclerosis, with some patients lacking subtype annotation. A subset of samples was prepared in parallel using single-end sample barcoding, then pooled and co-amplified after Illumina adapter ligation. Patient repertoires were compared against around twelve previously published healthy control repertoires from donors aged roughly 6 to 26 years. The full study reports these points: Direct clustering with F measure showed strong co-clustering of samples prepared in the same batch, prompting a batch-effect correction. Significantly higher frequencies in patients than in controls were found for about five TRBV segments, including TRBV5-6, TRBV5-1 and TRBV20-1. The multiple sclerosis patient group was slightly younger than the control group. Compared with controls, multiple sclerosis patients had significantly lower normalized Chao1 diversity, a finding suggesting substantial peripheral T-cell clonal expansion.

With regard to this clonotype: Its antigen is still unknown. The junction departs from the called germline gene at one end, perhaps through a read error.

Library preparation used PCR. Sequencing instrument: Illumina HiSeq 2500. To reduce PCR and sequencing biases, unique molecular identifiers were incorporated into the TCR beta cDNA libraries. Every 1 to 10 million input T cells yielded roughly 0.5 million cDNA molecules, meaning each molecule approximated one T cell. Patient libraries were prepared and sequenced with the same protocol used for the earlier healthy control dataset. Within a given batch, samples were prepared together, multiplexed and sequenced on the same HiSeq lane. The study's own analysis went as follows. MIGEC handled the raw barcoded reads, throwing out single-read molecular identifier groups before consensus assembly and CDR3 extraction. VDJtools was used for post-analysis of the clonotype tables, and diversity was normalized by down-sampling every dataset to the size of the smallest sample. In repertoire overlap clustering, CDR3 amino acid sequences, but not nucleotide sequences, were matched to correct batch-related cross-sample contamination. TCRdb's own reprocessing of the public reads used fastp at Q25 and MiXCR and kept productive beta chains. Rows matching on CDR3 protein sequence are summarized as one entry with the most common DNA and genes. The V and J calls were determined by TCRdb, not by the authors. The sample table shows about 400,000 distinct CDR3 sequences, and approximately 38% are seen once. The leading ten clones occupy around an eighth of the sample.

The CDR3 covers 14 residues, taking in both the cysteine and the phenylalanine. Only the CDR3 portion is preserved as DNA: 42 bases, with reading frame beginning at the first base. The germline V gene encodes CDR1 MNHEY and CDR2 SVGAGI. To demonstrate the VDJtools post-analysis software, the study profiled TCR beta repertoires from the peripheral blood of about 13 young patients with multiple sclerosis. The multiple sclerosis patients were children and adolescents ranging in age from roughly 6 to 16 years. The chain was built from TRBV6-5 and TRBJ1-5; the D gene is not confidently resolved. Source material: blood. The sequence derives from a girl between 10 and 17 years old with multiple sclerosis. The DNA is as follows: TGTGCCAGCAGCCCCGAGGTGGGCAATCGGCCCCAGCATTTT. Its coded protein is CASSPEVGNRPQHF.